The entry that follows covers one T cell receptor beta chain sequence. This clonotype showed up many times. Its recognized antigen is unknown. No much larger clonotype is one base removed from it; base qualities were not supplied. The data belong to a study of Graves' ophthalmopathy and Graves' hyperthyroidism (dated by TCRdb to between 2017 and 2018). For the study in its entirety: Peripheral blood samples were taken at the time of initial diagnosis, before any treatment was given. The study used signatures of the TCR beta repertoire to tell Graves' ophthalmopathy apart from Graves' hyperthyroidism and to predict which patients would progress to ophthalmopathy. In total, 135 blood samples were TCR-sequenced: approximately 40 ophthalmopathy, some 75 hyperthyroidism and about 17 hyperthyroidism-to-ophthalmopathy patients. To explore V-J signatures that separate ophthalmopathy from hyperthyroidism, a discovery set of approximately 100 patients was enrolled, consisting of 40 to 45 with ophthalmopathy and around 57 with stable hyperthyroidism. An independent validation cohort comprised 18 to 20 hyperthyroidism patients and over 15 patients who later progressed from hyperthyroidism to ophthalmopathy. In over five hyperthyroidism patients, T-cell repertoires of thyroid tissue and blood were compared. Following sample collection, hyperthyroidism patients were given methimazole at a starting dose of 30 mg daily, and ophthalmopathy patients were given high-dose intravenous methylprednisolone. For training and testing, the 100 or so patients in the discovery cohort were randomly divided in a 7:3 ratio. What the study reported, not specific to this receptor: Sample size was not predetermined statistically, and investigators were not blinded to group allocation. In validation, the model predicted ophthalmopathy progression with about 70% sensitivity and roughly 72% specificity; some twelve predicted patients were CT-confirmed with GO in a median of approximately six months. Most expanded thyroid clonotypes with frequency above 0.001 were also detected in blood, suggesting blood repertoires may reflect the thyroid immune response. In cross-validation, the 13-signature model distinguished ophthalmopathy from stable hyperthyroidism with about 88% sensitivity and around 82% specificity, and in the test set the corresponding values were around 78% and 73%.

A patient counted as having stable hyperthyroidism if there was no progression to ophthalmopathy within 18 months of follow-up. The hyperthyroidism patients were 18 to 65 years old and newly diagnosed, with a disease duration of less than 2 months. Patients were excluded if they had other autoimmune diseases, uncontrolled infections, pregnancy or lactation. Diagnosis relied on clinical symptoms, serum thyroxine, TRAb, thyroid ultrasound and orbital computed tomography. Using Ficoll-Paque density gradient centrifugation, PBMCs were isolated from approximately 11 ml of fresh peripheral blood. Total RNA was extracted using Trizol reagent, and RNA quality was checked on an Agilent 2100 Bioanalyzer. Trimming leaves V shorter by 6 bases and J shorter by 3 bases, with the junction holding 7 bases beyond the gene matches. Taken from the germline V gene, the CDR1 and CDR2 loops are MNHNS and SASEGT. Measured from the cysteine to the phenylalanine, the CDR3 is 15 residues long. Only CDR3 DNA is held: 45 bases, read in frame from base 1.

TCR beta CDR3 regions were amplified from RNA transcripts for repertoire sequencing. The first round of RT-PCR was done with HTBI primers and the Qiagen OneStep RT-PCR kit, and was followed by a second round of multiplex PCR, then size selection and purification. Sequencing of the libraries was carried out on an Illumina HiSeq2000 in paired-end mode with 100 bp reads. The authors processed their data as follows. Reads were processed with SOAPnuke, discarding reads with adapters, uncalled bases, mean Phred below 15, or no exact constant-primer or identifier match. High-quality paired reads were merged with COPE v1.2.5. Clonotypes were defined as unique nucleotide sequences and were aligned to IMGT TRB V, D and J references using MiTCR v1.1. The analysis was limited to V-J combinations with a frequency above 0.0001, which together covered approximately 99% of repertoires. A TCR clonal expansion and chaos score per V-J combination was defined as the ratio of F50 clonal expansion to chaos observed in the TCRdist matrix. Welch's t-statistics and random forest were used to reduce features to approximately 13 V-J combinations, which were fed into a naive Bayes classifier. The Morisita-Horn index was used to measure how similar the thyroid and blood repertoires were. TCRdb took the public reads, trimmed them with fastp at Q25, ran MiXCR for clone calling and kept in-frame beta chains. When rows share a CDR3 protein, they turn into one entry using the most common DNA and genes. The V and J calls were not made by the authors but by TCRdb's processing. The sample includes about 620,000 distinct CDR3 sequences, with 20% to 25% observed a single time. The ten largest clones add up to approximately 7% of the sample.

The specimen was peripheral blood. Recombination joined TRBV6-1 with TRBJ1-5; 8 bases in the junction line up with TRBD1. This TCR came from a woman in her late teens or twenties with stable Graves' hyperthyroidism. Some clones in this sample may be carry-over from other donors' samples. Donor details come from another sample of the same person, matched by shared clones. CDR3 protein: CASSPRTGNNQPQHF. The DNA reads as follows: TGTGCCAGCAGCCCTAGGACAGGGAACAATCAGCCCCAGCATTTT.